These 14 T cell receptor beta chains originate from one sample sequenced in a study of control samples from healthy donors and cancer patients. Repertoires were generated with immunoSEQ multiplex PCR, while TCRdb's copy carries only in-frame clones and drops some. The profile covers around 170,000 clones, with 88% appearing a single time and over 4% taken by the ten largest. Sequenced input: blood. Receptors were obtained from a woman in her 30s in good health.

V is TRBV6-5 and J is TRBJ1-5; TRBD1 matches 8 bases. The ends lost 7 bases at V and 2 bases at J; junction bases unmatched: 4. CDR1 is MNHEY and CDR2 is SVGAGI in the germline V gene. CDR3 length: 14 amino acids. The CDR3 loop reads CASKLGQGNQPQHF. In DNA, the CDR3 is TGTGCCAGCAAACTGGGACAGGGCAATCAGCCCCAGCATTTT.

The J gene is TRBJ2-5, the V gene TRBV3-1 (or the pseudogene TRBV3-2); 7 bases map to TRBD2. The V gene's germline CDR1 is LGHDT and CDR2 YNNKEL (reference sequence). Germline trimming cut 3 bases from V and 5 bases from J; bases unmatched to any gene: 9. The CDR3 runs 15 residues. The CDR3 DNA reads TGTGCCAGCAGCCACCGAGGACTAGATGTGGAGACCCAGTACTTC. Translated: CASSHRGLDVETQYF.

This rearrangement joins TRBV2 to TRBJ2-1; the D gene is possibly TRBD2 (5 bases). The CDR3 totals 15 residues. Trimming left V 5 bases short and J 0 bases short, with 11 bases between. Germline V gene sequence: CDR1 SNHLY, CDR2 FYNNEI. CDR3: CASSTDTSSYNEQFF. CDR3 coding DNA: TGTGCCAGCAGTACCGACACTAGCTCCTACAATGAGCAGTTCTTC.

The genes are TRBV25-1 and TRBJ1-2; unclear D gene. Trimming shortened V by 3 bases and J by 7 bases, and 21 bases separated the two germline ends. This CDR3 has 16 amino acids. Germline-derived CDR1 and CDR2 are MGHDK and SYGVNS. The DNA of the CDR3 is TGTGCCAGCAGTGAGGTGGGAACTGGAGCCTATGGTGGCTACACCTTC. Protein sequence: CASSEVGTGAYGGYTF.

The chain has TRBV5-1 and TRBJ1-1; D is ambiguous. Germline-derived CDR1 and CDR2 are SGHRS and YFSETQ. The CDR3 length is 13 residues. V lost 0 bases and J 3 bases, leaving 6 bases between the germline ends. CDR3 loop: CASSLGEDTEAFF. The CDR3 DNA follows: TGCGCCAGCAGCTTGGGGGAGGACACTGAAGCTTTCTTT. The full variable domain, its missing parts supplied by reference TRBV5-1 and TRBJ1-1, is KAGVTQTPRYLIKTRGQQVTLSCSPISGHRSVSWYQQTPGQGLQFLFEYFSETQRNKGNFPGRFSGRQFSNSRSEMNVSTLELGDSALYLCASSLGEDTEAFFGQGTRLTVV.

V is TRBV5-1 and J is TRBJ2-7, with 9 nucleotides matching TRBD2. This CDR3 has 15 residues. CDR1 SGHRS and CDR2 YFSETQ come from the germline V gene. J gave up 4 bases and V 0 bases, and 5 bases lay outside the gene matches. Written as DNA, the CDR3 is TGCGCCAGCAGCTTGGGTAGCGGGGGCGTTTACGAGCAGTACGTC. This sequence encodes CASSLGSGGVYEQYV.

V usage is TRBV19 and J usage is TRBJ2-1; the D gene is possibly TRBD1 (6 bases). CDR1 is LNHDA, CDR2 SQIVND, per germline (reference sequence). With 9 bases removed from V and 8 bases from J, the gap between germline ends came to 20 bases. CDR3 length equals 14 residues. The CDR3 coding sequence is TGTGCCAGAAGACTGGGGGCGACTACGGATGAGCAGTTCTTC. This encodes CARRLGATTDEQFF.

V and J are TRBV5-4 and TRBJ2-1; 7 positions match TRBD2. This CDR3 has 16 residues. V was pared by 4 bases and J by 7 bases, with 14 bases of the junction left unmatched. Germline CDR1 and CDR2: SGHNT and YYREEE (reference sequence). CDR3 in amino acids: CASSLDKGGPTNEQFF. Here the CDR3 DNA reads TGTGCCAGCAGCCTCGATAAGGGAGGGCCAACGAATGAGCAGTTCTTC.

The chain joins TRBV5-4 to TRBJ1-2; no clear D gene. This CDR3 is 11 amino acids long. Trimming took off 0 bases at V and 7 bases at J, with 4 bases between the two ends. CDR1 and CDR2 (germline): SGHNT, YYREEE (reference sequence). Written as DNA, the CDR3 is TGTGCCAGCAGCTTGGTAGGTGGCTACACCTTC. Translation: CASSLVGGYTF.

V is TRBV19 and J is TRBJ1-6; 7 positions agree with TRBD1. This CDR3 is 15 amino acids long. V shed 4 bases, J shed 5 bases, and the junction held 5 bases outside the gene matches. Germline V CDR1 and CDR2: LNHDA, SQIVND (reference sequence). In DNA, the CDR3 is TGTGCCAGTAGTAACCGGGACAGTAATAATTCACCCCTCCACTTT. Amino acid sequence: CASSNRDSNNSPLHF.

The chain combines TRBV4-1 with TRBJ2-5; D remains unclear. CDR1 and CDR2 from the germline V gene are MGHRA and YSYEKL. The CDR3 is made up of 13 amino acids. Trimming left V 0 bases short and J 5 bases short, with 7 bases between. The CDR3 DNA reads as TGCGCCAGCAGCCAAGACCCGAAGGAGACCCAGTACTTC. As protein: CASSQDPKETQYF.

The chain combines TRBV6-4 with TRBJ1-5, with no clear D. V was shortened by 3 bases and J by 5 bases, with 11 bases between the two germline ends. The germline CDR1 and CDR2 sequences are MRHNA and SNTAGT. This CDR3 is built from 14 residues. The DNA for the CDR3 is TGTGCCAGCAGTGATTTGCGGAGAGATCAGCCCCAGCATTTT. It encodes CASSDLRRDQPQHF.

The chain joins TRBV18 to TRBJ2-1, with 9 bases that match TRBD1. The V segment lost 5 bases and the J segment 0 bases; nucleotides outside the gene matches: 11. Germline values: CDR1 KGHSH, CDR2 LQKENI. The CDR3 has 18 amino acids. The CDR3 DNA reads TGTGCCAGCTCAGGCCCATTACAGGGGGCGAGCTCCTACAATGAGCAGTTCTTC. This gives the protein CASSGPLQGASSYNEQFF.

The chain couples TRBV25-1 to TRBJ1-3, with unresolved D. CDR1 and CDR2 (germline): MGHDK, SYGVNS. The CDR3 covers 18 residues. The ends were cut back, 1 base at V and 3 bases at J, with 19 bases in the middle. The CDR3 region is CASSESSFRTNYGNTIYF. CDR3 in DNA: TGTGCCAGCAGTGAATCCTCCTTCCGGACGAACTATGGAAACACCATATATTTT.